These T cell receptor beta chains were read from a single sample in a study of cytomegalovirus exposure and HLA in healthy donors. The table came from immunoSEQ multiplex PCR; TCRdb's copy has only in-frame clones and leaves some out. This table holds roughly 200,000 clones, 77% found once. The sequencing input was PBMCs. The source of these receptors is a woman aged 60-75 years in good health and CMV-seropositive. Both conserved end residues are part of each CDR3. D genes are given only for firm matches. Not every row has a clone size; where given, it reads once, few, many or a size class.

D | size | J | V | DNA | CDR3
- | - | TRBJ1-1 | TRBV28 | TGTGCCAGCAGCCGGGTCTCGGAAGCTTTCTTT | CASSRVSEAFF
- | - | TRBJ1-1 | TRBV7-3 | TGTGCCAGCAGCTTAACTAGGAACACTGAAGCTTTCTTT | CASSLTRNTEAFF
TRBD1 | - | TRBJ2-3 | TRBV9 | TGTGCCAGCAGCCCCGTTGGGGACAGGGTCACAGATACGCAGTATTTT | CASSPVGDRVTDTQYF
TRBD1 | few | TRBJ2-5 | TRBV11-2 | TGTGCCAGCAGCTTTTTGACAGGGGGCGCCTCGGAGACCCAGTACTTC | CASSFLTGGASETQYF
- | - | TRBJ2-1 | TRBV5-6 | TGTGCCAGCAGCCCTCGTGGGGGACAACATTACAATGAGCAGTTCTTC | CASSPRGGQHYNEQFF
TRBD1 | - | TRBJ1-2 | TRBV5-1 | TGCGCCAGCAGCGAGCCGGGACAGAGGGGGACTAACTATGGCTACACCTTC | CASSEPGQRGTNYGYTF
- | once | TRBJ1-5 | TRBV9 | TGTGCCAAACGAGAGGAAGGAGGGCTCGCTAGCAATCAGCCCCAGCATTTT | CAKREEGGLASNQPQHF
TRBD2 | once | TRBJ2-7 | TRBV7-2 | TGTGCCAGCAGCCCCGGACTAGCGGGGCCGACCTACGAGCAGTACTTC | CASSPGLAGPTYEQYF
- | - | TRBJ1-2 | TRBV14 | TGTGCCAGCAGCCAAGACAGGGGTGGCTACACCTTC | CASSQDRGGYTF
TRBD2 | - | TRBJ2-3 | TRBV7-6 | TGTGCCAGCAGCTCGACGACTAGCGGGGGAACAGATACGCAGTATTTT | CASSSTTSGGTDTQYF
- | - | TRBJ2-7 | TRBV30 | TGTGCCTGGAGTGTTAGACAAGGCTCCTACGAGCAGTACTTC | CAWSVRQGSYEQYF
- | once | TRBJ2-3 | TRBV7-2 | TGTGCCAGCAGCTCGCACAGGGTTGGAACAGATACGCAGTATTTT | CASSSHRVGTDTQYF
- | - | TRBJ2-7 | TRBV21-1 | TGTGCCAGCAGCATTCCTCCACAGGGGCGTCTTCTCTGCGAGCAGTACTTC | CASSIPPQGRLLCEQYF
TRBD2 | - | TRBJ2-3 | TRBV2 | TGTGCCAGCAGTTATCTAGCGGGAGAAGGCACAGATACGCAGTATTTT | CASSYLAGEGTDTQYF
- | - | TRBJ1-2 | TRBV28 | TGTGCCAGCAGTCCCTCCGGCAGGTTCGTCTATGGCTACACCTTC | CASSPSGRFVYGYTF
TRBD2 | - | TRBJ2-3 | TRBV27 | TGTGCCAGCAAGGGCGGGAGGGCCCGTGATACGCAGTATTTT | CASKGGRARDTQYF
- | - | TRBJ1-6 | TRBV15 | TGTGCCACCAGCAGAGATCCTGGGGGCATGGATTCACCCCTCCACTTT | CATSRDPGGMDSPLHF
- | - | TRBJ1-3 | TRBV21-1 | TGTGCCAGCAGCAAAGGGGGGGAGGTACCCTCTGGAAACACCATATATTTT | CASSKGGEVPSGNTIYF
TRBD1 | - | TRBJ1-1 | TRBV14 | TGTGCCAGCAGCTGGGACAGGGGAACTGAAGCTTTCTTT | CASSWDRGTEAFF
- | - | TRBJ2-2 | TRBV27 | TGTGCCAGCAGTTTAATCAGGGTGGGTTATCACACCGGGGAGCTGTTTTTT | CASSLIRVGYHTGELFF
- | - | TRBJ1-5 | TRBV4-2 | TGTGCCAGCAGCCTAACGGGGGATCAGCCCCAGCATTTT | CASSLTGDQPQHF
- | - | TRBJ1-4 | TRBV9 | TGTGCCAGCAGCCTAGGCAGCGCAGAGGGAAATGAAAAACTGTTTTTT | CASSLGSAEGNEKLFF
TRBD1 | - | TRBJ1-5 | TRBV9 | TGTGCCAGCAGCGTAGGTGAGGGGGCCGAAGTACCCCAGCATTTT | CASSVGEGAEVPQHF
TRBD2 | once | TRBJ2-5 | TRBV27 | TGTGCCAGCAGCGGTTCTAGCGGGAGAATCCAAGAGACCCAGTACTTC | CASSGSSGRIQETQYF
TRBD2 | - | TRBJ2-3 | TRBV5-1 | TGCGCCAGCAGCACTGGGAGGGACTTCACAGATACGCAGTATTTT | CASSTGRDFTDTQYF
TRBD2 | - | TRBJ2-5 | TRBV14 | TGTGCCAGCGGAACTAGCGTATGGGGGGAATGTGGCCAAGAGACCCAGTACTTC | CASGTSVWGECGQETQYF
TRBD2 | - | TRBJ2-2 | TRBV9 | TGTGCCAGCAGCCTGCGGACTAGCGATGCCGGGGAGCTGTTTTTT | CASSLRTSDAGELFF
TRBD1 | - | TRBJ1-4 | TRBV15 | TGTGCCACCCGGACAGGGGTAGGAGAAAAACTGTTTTTT | CATRTGVGEKLFF
- | - | TRBJ2-7 | TRBV10-3 | TGTGCCATCAGTGAGCAGGCCCTGTCCTCCTACGAGCAGTACTTC | CAISEQALSSYEQYF
- | - | TRBJ1-6 | TRBV19 | TGTGCCAGTAGTGGTCGGGGGAGCCCTGATTCACCCCTCCACTTT | CASSGRGSPDSPLHF
- | - | TRBJ2-7 | TRBV21-1 | TGTGCCAGCTTACAGGGGGCCCACGAGCAGTACTTC | CASLQGAHEQYF
- | - | TRBJ2-7 | TRBV7-8 | TGTGCCAGCAGCCGCGGACGGACCGACTACGAGCAGTACTTC | CASSRGRTDYEQYF
TRBD1 | - | TRBJ1-1 | TRBV2 | TGTGCCAGCAGTGAAGGGACAGGAAATGAAGCTTTCTTT | CASSEGTGNEAFF
TRBD2 | few | TRBJ2-7 | TRBV5-6 | TGTGCCAGCAGCTTGGTAGGCGGGGGGGGGTACGAGCAGTACTTC | CASSLVGGGGYEQYF
- | - | TRBJ1-1 | TRBV7-2 | TGTGCCAGCGGCGTAGGGGGGCACATGAACACTGAAGCTTTCTTT | CASGVGGHMNTEAFF
- | - | TRBJ2-5 | TRBV30 | TGTGCCACCTCCACGGGAGAGACCCAGTACTTC | CATSTGETQYF
- | - | TRBJ2-4 | TRBV2 | TGTGCCAGCAGTGCCGACAGAAACATTCAGTACTTC | CASSADRNIQYF
TRBD1 | - | TRBJ1-1 | TRBV27 | TGTGCCAGCAGCCTCCGACAGGGATTAACCGAAGCTTTCTTT | CASSLRQGLTEAFF
- | - | TRBJ2-5 | TRBV5-1 | TGCGCCAGCAGCTTGGCCCGGGGAAAAGAGACCCAGTACTTC | CASSLARGKETQYF
TRBD1 | - | TRBJ2-1 | TRBV5-1 | TGCGCCAGCAGCTTGGGGCAGGGGGTACTAAATGAGCAGTTCTTC | CASSLGQGVLNEQFF
TRBD1 | few | TRBJ1-5 | TRBV19 | TGTGCCAGTAGTGTGACAGGGATCAATAGCAATCAGCCCCAGCATTTT | CASSVTGINSNQPQHF
- | - | TRBJ2-2 | TRBV27 | TGTGCCAGCAGTTTATCGCATCGGGGGAGGGGGGAGCTGTTTTTT | CASSLSHRGRGELFF
- | medium-sized | TRBJ1-4 | TRBV4-2 | TGTGCCAGCAGCCCCCAGGGGAATGAAAAACTGTTTTTT | CASSPQGNEKLFF
TRBD1 | - | TRBJ1-5 | TRBV30 | TGTGCCTGGGCCACAGGGGTGGAACAGCCCCAGCATTTT | CAWATGVEQPQHF
- | - | TRBJ1-3 | TRBV10-3 | TGTGCCATCAGAAACAGCAGCTCTGGAAACACCATATATTTT | CAIRNSSSGNTIYF
TRBD1 | - | TRBJ1-2 | TRBV5-1 | TGCGCCAGCAGCACGCGGGGACAGGATTATGGCTACACCTTC | CASSTRGQDYGYTF
- | - | TRBJ2-6 | TRBV2 | TGTGCCAGCAGGACCCAGGGACTCGGAACCTCTGGGGCCAACGTCCTGACTTTC | CASRTQGLGTSGANVLTF
- | - | TRBJ1-1 | TRBV7-2 | TGTGCCAGCAGCTCAGGGGTACCTGAAGCTTTCTTT | CASSSGVPEAFF
- | - | TRBJ2-7 | TRBV5-4 | TGTGCCAGCAGCTTGGCAGCGGGTCAGACCTACGAGCAGTACTTC | CASSLAAGQTYEQYF
- | few | TRBJ1-2 | TRBV7-9 | TGTGCCAGCAGCCATAGTGGTGGGGGCGATTTCTATGGCTACACCTTC | CASSHSGGGDFYGYTF
TRBD2 | - | TRBJ2-7 | TRBV7-2 | TGTGCCAGCAGCCATACAGCGGGAGCATCCTACGAGCAGTACTTC | CASSHTAGASYEQYF
- | - | TRBJ2-1 | TRBV7-3 | TGTGCCAGCAGCCAACTTAGCGTACAAACCAATGAGCAGTTCTTC | CASSQLSVQTNEQFF
TRBD2 | - | TRBJ2-3 | TRBV7-3 | TGTGCCAGCAGCTTAGGGACTAGCGGGAGAACAGATACGCAGTATTTT | CASSLGTSGRTDTQYF
TRBD2 | - | TRBJ2-1 | TRBV5-1 | TGCGCCAGCAGCTTGTCTCTAGCGGGGGTGAATGAGCAGTTCTTC | CASSLSLAGVNEQFF
- | - | TRBJ2-1 | TRBV5-8 | TGTGCCAGCAGCTTGTTGGTGGGAGTCTACAATGAGCAGTTCTTC | CASSLLVGVYNEQFF
- | - | TRBJ2-1 | TRBV5-4 | TGTGCCAGCAGCTTGGGGAGTCCGAGCTCCTACAATGAGCAGTTCTTC | CASSLGSPSSYNEQFF
- | - | TRBJ1-2 | TRBV25-1 | TGTGCCAGCAGTCCAGGGCGCGGCTACACCTTC | CASSPGRGYTF
TRBD1 | - | TRBJ2-5 | TRBV30 | TGTGCCTGGAGTGTAAGCGGGACAGGGGGAGAGACCCAGTACTTC | CAWSVSGTGGETQYF